One and the same sample provided the 19 T cell receptor beta chains below, sequenced in a study of a mutant IDH1 vaccine in newly diagnosed glioma. Their antigens remain unidentified. Time point reported: week 11, during vaccination. Vaccination used 300 ug of mutant IDH1 20-mer peptide per dose, with topical imiquimod. The data were produced by immunoSEQ multiplex PCR, yet TCRdb's version contains in-frame clones alone and is incomplete. The repertoire consists of about 62,000 clones, with over 75% occurring once and the leading ten covering 1.9%. The sequencing here drew on PBMCs, taken from a glioma patient whose treatment included an IDH1 peptide vaccine. All receptors come from a middle-aged man with glioma.

This clone was seen a single time. V usage is TRBV7-2 and J usage is TRBJ2-5; 12 bases are shared with TRBD1. The J call could be wrong; TRBJ2-7 is a better fit for the DNA end. This CDR3 has 17 amino acids. The germline V gene has CDR1 SGHTA and CDR2 FQGNSA. CDR3 region: CASSWDRGRQFSYEQYF. In DNA, the CDR3 is TGTGCCAGCAGCTGGGACAGGGGGCGGCAGTTCTCCTACGAGCAGTACTTC.

The chain recombines TRBV7-2 with TRBJ1-2, with D tentatively TRBD1 (6 bases). Germline assignment: CDR1 SGHTA and CDR2 FQGNSA. Trimming took 1 base from V and 5 from J, leaving 17 bases between them. The CDR3 covers 16 residues. This CDR3 is CASSLGRDKYSYGYTF. The CDR3 DNA reads as TGTGCCAGCAGCTTAGGACGGGACAAATATTCGTATGGCTACACCTTC. The complete variable domain, with remaining parts taken from reference TRBV7-2 and TRBJ1-2, reads GAGVSQSPSNKVTEKGKDVELRCDPISGHTALYWYRQSLGQGLEFLIYFQGNSAPDKSGLPSDRFSAERTGGSVSTLTIQRTQQEDSAVYLCASSLGRDKYSYGYTFGSGTRLTVV.

The CDR3 protein is CASSQGGRAFF. Here the CDR3 DNA reads TGCGCCAGCAGCCAAGGGGGACGAGCTTTCTTT. This chain connects TRBV4-1 to TRBJ1-1; a weak D match, TRBD1 (5 bases). Germline CDR1 reads MGHRA; CDR2 reads YSYEKL. The V gene lost 1 base and the J gene lost 10 bases, with 7 bases spanning the gap. The CDR3 totals 11 residues.

This rearrangement joins TRBV21-1 to TRBJ1-2; TRBD1, as called in the table, went unchecked against the DNA. TRBV21-1 is a pseudogene segment. The CDR3 is 15 residues long. This CDR3 is CASSKDRQGDYGYTF. CDR3 bases: TGTGCCAGCAGCAAAGATAGACAGGGGGACTATGGCTACACCTTC.

With regard to this clone: The same CDR3 arises from other DNA sequences in this sample as well. The rearrangement joins TRBV6-1 to TRBJ1-5, with D unclear. V lost 7 bases to trimming and J lost 0 bases, with 13 bases between them. The CDR3 runs to 15 residues. Germline V gene lookup returns CDR1 MNHNS and CDR2 SASEGT. In DNA, the CDR3 is TGTGCCAGCAACCCACTCCTCATTAGCAATCAGCCCCAGCATTTT. It encodes CASNPLLISNQPQHF.

This clone has only one observation. The chain employs TRBV6-1 and TRBJ2-2, with a weak D call TRBD1 (6 bases). The CDR3 runs to 17 residues. Germline values: CDR1 MNHNS, CDR2 SASEGT. V was cut by 1 base and J by 0 bases, with 12 bases left in between. CDR3 nucleotides: TGTGCCAGCAGTGAAGTAGGGGGACCCTCGAACACCGGGGAGCTGTTTTTT. Encoded protein: CASSEVGGPSNTGELFF.

The V and J genes are TRBV4-1 and TRBJ1-5; unclear D gene. The CDR3 loop spans 16 amino acids. Trimming shortened V by 0 bases and J by 7 bases, and 16 bases separated the two germline ends. Germline assignment: CDR1 MGHRA and CDR2 YSYEKL. Here the CDR3 DNA reads TGCGCCAGCAGCCAAGACGGCCCCGGGGTGGGGCAGCCCCAGCATTTT. Protein sequence: CASSQDGPGVGQPQHF.

This clone was counted a single time. The V call is TRBV9, the J call TRBJ2-2, with D perhaps TRBD1 (5 bases). The CDR3 runs to 16 residues. V lost 3 bases to trimming and J lost 1 base, with 13 bases between them. Germline values: CDR1 SGDLS, CDR2 YYNGEE. CDR3 loop: CASSASWQGNTGELFF. The CDR3 DNA sequence: TGTGCCAGCAGCGCCAGTTGGCAGGGGAACACCGGGGAGCTGTTTTTT.

The chain couples TRBV15 to TRBJ2-1, with 10 positions matching TRBD2. There are 14 residues in the CDR3. V lost 1 base and J lost 6; bases outside the gene matches: 0. Germline values: CDR1 LNHNV, CDR2 YYDKDF (reference sequence). CDR3 DNA: TGTGCCACCAGCAGAGGGACTAGCGGCAATGAGCAGTTCTTC. Protein: CATSRGTSGNEQFF. Looking up the rest from reference TRBV15 and TRBJ2-1 gives the full variable domain: DAMVIQNPRYQVTQFGKPVTLSCSQTLNHNVMYWYQQKSSQAPKLLFHYYDKDFNNEADTPDNFQSRRPNTSFCFLDIRSPGLGDTAMYLCATSRGTSGNEQFFGPGTRLTVL.

The chain uses TRBV6-1 and TRBJ1-4; tentatively, D is TRBD1 (6 bases). The germline V gene encodes CDR1 MNHNS and CDR2 SASEGT. Deletions cut 4 bases from V and 0 bases from J, with 12 bases between. The CDR3 runs to 16 residues. The chain's CDR3 is CASSGPGQPTNEKLFF. CDR3 coding DNA: TGTGCCAGCAGTGGACCCGGACAGCCAACTAATGAAAAACTGTTTTTT.

The rearrangement joins TRBV29-1 to TRBJ1-4, with TRBD1 matching 9 bases. With V trimmed by 4 bases and J by 7 bases, 7 bases remained unmatched. This CDR3 is built from 14 residues. Germline CDR1 and CDR2: SQVTM and ANQGSEA. The CDR3 here is CSVAPTGGGEKLFF. CDR3 sequence (DNA): TGCAGCGTTGCGCCGACAGGGGGTGGTGAAAAACTGTTTTTT. The complete variable domain, with remaining parts taken from reference TRBV29-1 and TRBJ1-4, reads SAVISQKPSRDICQRGTSLTIQCQVDSQVTMMFWYRQQPGQSLTLIATANQGSEATYESGFVIDKFPISRPNLTFSTLTVSNMSPEDSSIYLCSVAPTGGGEKLFFGSGTQLSVL.

This chain connects TRBV14 to TRBJ2-7; no reliable D call. The CDR3 is 15 amino acids. Germline CDR1 is SGHDN and CDR2 is FVKESK. V lost 4 bases to trimming and J lost 3 bases, with 16 bases between them. CDR3 in amino acids: CASSPHAGFNYEQYV. The DNA for the CDR3 is TGTGCCAGCAGCCCCCACGCCGGATTTAACTACGAGCAGTACGTC.

The rearrangement links TRBV9 to TRBJ2-3; no definite D call. Trimming cost V 6 bases and J 4 bases, with 15 bases left between them. The CDR3 sequence is 14 residues long. Germline V gene lookup returns CDR1 SGDLS and CDR2 YYNGEE. CDR3 region: CASTLGSGADTQYF. Written as DNA, the CDR3 is TGTGCCAGCACCCTAGGCTCGGGTGCAGATACGCAGTATTTT.

This chain joins TRBV28 and TRBJ2-1, with a tentative D call TRBD2 (6 bases). The CDR3 runs to 16 residues. CDR1 MDHEN and CDR2 SYDVKM come from the germline V gene. Trimming took off 2 bases at V and 0 bases at J, with 11 bases between the two ends. The CDR3: CASSLRGVSSYNEQFF. The DNA of the CDR3 is TGTGCCAGCAGTTTACGCGGGGTGAGCTCCTACAATGAGCAGTTCTTC.

This rearrangement joins TRBV7-9 to TRBJ1-2; 11 bases map to TRBD1. CDR1 and CDR2 (germline): SEHNR, FQNEAQ (reference sequence). This CDR3 is 15 amino acids long. Losses at the gene ends were 6 bases for V and 2 bases for J; bases not matched to a gene: 5. The CDR3 here is CASRPDRGLNYGYTF. The CDR3 nucleotides read TGTGCCAGCAGACCGGACAGGGGGCTAAACTATGGCTACACCTTC.

This clone appeared once. This chain links TRBV9 with TRBJ1-1, with 12 bases fitting TRBD1. This CDR3 comprises 16 residues. With 2 bases clipped from V and 3 bases from J, the junction kept 5 bases outside the gene matches. Looked up from germline, CDR1 is SGDLS and CDR2 is YYNGEE. The CDR3 nucleotides read TGTGCCAGCAGCGTGGGACAGGGGGCGAGGGACACTGAAGCTTTCTTT. Amino acid sequence: CASSVGQGARDTEAFF.

Notes on this clone: Other DNA sequences in the sample encode the same CDR3. The chain couples TRBV6-5 to TRBJ2-5, with D tentatively TRBD2 (5 bases). Germline V gives CDR1 MNHEY, CDR2 SVGAGI. CDR3 size: 12 residues. V lost 7 bases to trimming and J lost 2 bases, with 8 bases between them. CDR3: CASTGLQETQYF. DNA of the CDR3: TGTGCCAGCACGGGGTTACAAGAGACCCAGTACTTC.

In DNA, the CDR3 is TGCGCCAGCAGCGCTGCCGGCCGCGGGAGTGAAGCCTACGAGCAGTACTTC. Amino acid sequence: CASSAAGRGSEAYEQYF. The V and J genes are TRBV5-1 and TRBJ2-7, with 7 bases matching TRBD2. V gave up 4 bases and J gave up 2 bases; unmatched junction bases: 15. The CDR3 runs to 17 residues. Germline loops: CDR1 SGHRS, CDR2 YFSETQ.

This clone was seen only once. The chain has TRBV7-6 and TRBJ2-3; D might be TRBD1 (6 bases). Germline V lookup: CDR1 SGHVS, CDR2 FNYEAQ. The CDR3 length is 16 residues. Trimming removed 4 bases from V and 2 bases from J, with 16 bases in between. In nucleotides, the CDR3 is TGTGCCAGCAGCTCACGGGCAGGGGCCAACACAGATACGCAGTATTTT. Its translation is CASSSRAGANTDTQYF.